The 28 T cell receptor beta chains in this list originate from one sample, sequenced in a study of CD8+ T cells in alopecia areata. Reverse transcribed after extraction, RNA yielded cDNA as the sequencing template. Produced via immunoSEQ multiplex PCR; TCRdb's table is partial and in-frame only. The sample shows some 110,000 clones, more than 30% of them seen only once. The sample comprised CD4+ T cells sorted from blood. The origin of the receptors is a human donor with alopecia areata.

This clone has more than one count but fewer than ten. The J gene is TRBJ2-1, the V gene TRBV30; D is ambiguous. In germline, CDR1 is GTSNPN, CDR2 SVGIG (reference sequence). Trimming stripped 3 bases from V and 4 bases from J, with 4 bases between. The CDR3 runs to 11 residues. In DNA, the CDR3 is TGTGCCTGGAGGGGATACAATGAGCAGTTCTTC. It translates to CAWRGYNEQFF.

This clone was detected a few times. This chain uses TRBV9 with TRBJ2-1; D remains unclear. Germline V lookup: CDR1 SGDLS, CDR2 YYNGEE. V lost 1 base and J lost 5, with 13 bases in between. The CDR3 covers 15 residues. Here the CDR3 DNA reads TGTGCCAGCAGCGTAATGGCTAACCAAAACAATGAGCAGTTCTTC. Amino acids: CASSVMANQNNEQFF. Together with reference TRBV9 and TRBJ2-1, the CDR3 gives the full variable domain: DSGVTQTPKHLITATGQRVTLRCSPRSGDLSVYWYQQSLDQGLQFLIQYYNGEERAKGNILERFSAQQFPDLHSELNLSSLELGDSALYFCASSVMANQNNEQFFGPGTRLTVL.

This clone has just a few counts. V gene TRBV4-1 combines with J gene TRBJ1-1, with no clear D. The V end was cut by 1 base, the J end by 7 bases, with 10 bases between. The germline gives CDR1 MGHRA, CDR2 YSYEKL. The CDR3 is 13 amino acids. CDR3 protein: CASSQVGKNEAFF. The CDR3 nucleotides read TGCGCCAGCAGCCAAGTCGGTAAGAATGAAGCTTTCTTT.

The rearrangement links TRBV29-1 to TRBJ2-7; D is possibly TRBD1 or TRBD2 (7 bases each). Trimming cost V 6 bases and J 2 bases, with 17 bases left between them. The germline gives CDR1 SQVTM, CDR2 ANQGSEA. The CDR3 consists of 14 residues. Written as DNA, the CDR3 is TGCAGCGTGGTCGTCAGGGGGGGTACCTACGAGCAGTACTTC. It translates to CSVVVRGGTYEQYF.

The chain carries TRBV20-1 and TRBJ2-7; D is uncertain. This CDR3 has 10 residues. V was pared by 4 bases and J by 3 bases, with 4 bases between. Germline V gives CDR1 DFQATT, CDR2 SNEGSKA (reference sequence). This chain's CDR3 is CSAINYEQYF. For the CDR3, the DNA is TGCAGTGCTATCAACTACGAGCAGTACTTC.

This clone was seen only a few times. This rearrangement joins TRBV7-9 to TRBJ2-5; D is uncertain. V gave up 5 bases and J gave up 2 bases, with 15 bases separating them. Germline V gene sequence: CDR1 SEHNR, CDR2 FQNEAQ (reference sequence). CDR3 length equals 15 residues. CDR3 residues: CASSPVRTSQETQYF. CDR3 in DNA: TGTGCCAGCAGCCCCGTACGGACCTCGCAAGAGACCCAGTACTTC.

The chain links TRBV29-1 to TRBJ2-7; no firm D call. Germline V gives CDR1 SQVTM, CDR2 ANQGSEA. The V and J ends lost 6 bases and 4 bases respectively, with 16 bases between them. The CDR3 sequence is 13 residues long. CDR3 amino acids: CSVPSPKGYEQYF. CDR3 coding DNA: TGCAGCGTCCCCTCCCCCAAGGGTTACGAGCAGTACTTC.

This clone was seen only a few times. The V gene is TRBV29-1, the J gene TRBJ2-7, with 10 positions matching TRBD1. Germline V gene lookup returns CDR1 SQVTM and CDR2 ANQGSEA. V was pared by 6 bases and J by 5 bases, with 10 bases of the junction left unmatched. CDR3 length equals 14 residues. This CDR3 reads CSVSPGTGVDEQYF. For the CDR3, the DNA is TGCAGCGTGTCACCCGGGACAGGGGTGGACGAGCAGTACTTC.

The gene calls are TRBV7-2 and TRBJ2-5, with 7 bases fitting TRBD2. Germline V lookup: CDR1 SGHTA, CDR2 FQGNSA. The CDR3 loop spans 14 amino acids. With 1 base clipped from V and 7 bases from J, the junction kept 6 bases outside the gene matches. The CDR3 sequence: CASSLVAGEGTQYF. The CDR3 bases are TGTGCCAGCAGCTTAGTTGCGGGAGAGGGGACCCAGTACTTC.

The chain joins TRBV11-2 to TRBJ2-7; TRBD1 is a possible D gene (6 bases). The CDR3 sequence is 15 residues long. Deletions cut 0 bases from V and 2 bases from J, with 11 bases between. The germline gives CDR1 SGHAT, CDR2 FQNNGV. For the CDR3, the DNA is TGTGCCAGCAGCTTAGATCTCGGGACACCCTACGAGCAGTACTTC. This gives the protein CASSLDLGTPYEQYF. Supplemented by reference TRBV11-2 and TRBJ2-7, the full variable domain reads EAGVAQSPRYKIIEKRQSVAFWCNPISGHATLYWYQQILGQGPKLLIQFQNNGVVDDSQLPKDRFSAERLKGVDSTLKIQPAKLEDSAVYLCASSLDLGTPYEQYFGPGTRLTVT.

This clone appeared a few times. The CDR3 DNA reads TGCGCCAGCAGACGAGGACAGGGGAATACCGGGGAGCTGTTTTTT. It codes for CASRRGQGNTGELFF. This chain links TRBV4-3 with TRBJ2-2; 9 positions agree with TRBD1. J gave up 5 bases and V 6 bases, and 7 bases lay outside the gene matches. Germline V gene sequence: CDR1 LGHNA, CDR2 YSLEER. The CDR3 runs to 15 residues.

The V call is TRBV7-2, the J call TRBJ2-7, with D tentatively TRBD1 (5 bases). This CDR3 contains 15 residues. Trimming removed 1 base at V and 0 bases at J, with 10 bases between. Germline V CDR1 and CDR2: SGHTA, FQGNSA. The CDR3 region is CASSLEGRPSYEQYF. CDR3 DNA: TGTGCCAGCAGCTTAGAGGGGCGGCCCTCCTACGAGCAGTACTTC.

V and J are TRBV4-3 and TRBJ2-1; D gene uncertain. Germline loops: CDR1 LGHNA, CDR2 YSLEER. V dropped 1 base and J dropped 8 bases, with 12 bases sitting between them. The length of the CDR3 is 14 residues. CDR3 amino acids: CASSQAQEYYEQFF. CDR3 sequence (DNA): TGCGCCAGCAGCCAAGCCCAGGAGTACTATGAGCAGTTCTTC.

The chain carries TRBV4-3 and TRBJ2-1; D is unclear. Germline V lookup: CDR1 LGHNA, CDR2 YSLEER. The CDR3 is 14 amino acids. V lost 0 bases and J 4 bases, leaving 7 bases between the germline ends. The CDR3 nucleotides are TGCGCCAGCAGCCAAGACTCCATGTACAATGAGCAGTTCTTC. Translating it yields CASSQDSMYNEQFF.

The CDR3 loop reads CASSLPRIFQETQYF. CDR3 coding DNA: TGTGCCAGCAGCTTACCCAGGATTTTCCAAGAGACCCAGTACTTC. The genes are TRBV7-2 and TRBJ2-5; D unclear. V was cut by 2 bases and J by 1 base, with 11 bases left in between. Germline assignment: CDR1 SGHTA and CDR2 FQGNSA. The CDR3 loop spans 15 amino acids.

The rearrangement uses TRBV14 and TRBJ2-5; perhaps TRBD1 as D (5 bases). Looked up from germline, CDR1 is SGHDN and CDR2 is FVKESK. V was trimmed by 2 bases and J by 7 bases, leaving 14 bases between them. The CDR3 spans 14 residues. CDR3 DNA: TGTGCCAGCAGCCAACTGACAGCGCGGTCGACCCAGTACTTC. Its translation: CASSQLTARSTQYF.

CDR3 bases: TGTGCCAGCAGCTTGACAGGGACCTACGAGCAGTACTTC. It translates to CASSLTGTYEQYF. This sequence joins TRBV5-4 and TRBJ2-7, with D possibly being TRBD1 (6 bases). The CDR3 extends over 13 amino acids. The germline V gene has CDR1 SGHNT and CDR2 YYREEE (reference sequence). Trimming cost V 1 base and J 2 bases, with 7 bases left between them. Filled out from reference TRBV5-4 and TRBJ2-7, the complete variable domain reads ETGVTQSPTHLIKTRGQQVTLRCSSQSGHNTVSWYQQALGQGPQFIFQYYREEENGRGNFPPRFSGLQFPNYSSELNVNALELDDSALYLCASSLTGTYEQYFGPGTRLTVT.

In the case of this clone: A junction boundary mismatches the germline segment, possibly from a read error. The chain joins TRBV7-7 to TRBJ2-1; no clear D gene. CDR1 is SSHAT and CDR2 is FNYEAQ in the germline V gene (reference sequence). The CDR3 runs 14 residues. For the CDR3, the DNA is TGTGCTAGCAGCTTAGCCGGTGGGGTCAATGAGCAGTTCTTC. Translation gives CASSLAGGVNEQFF.

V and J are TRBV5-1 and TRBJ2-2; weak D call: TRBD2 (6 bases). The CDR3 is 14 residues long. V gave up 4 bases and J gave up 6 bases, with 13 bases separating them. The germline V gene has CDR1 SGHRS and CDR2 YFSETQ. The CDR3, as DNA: TGCGCCAGCAGCAGGAGGGAGGCTGCCGGGGAGCTGTTTTTT. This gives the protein CASSRREAAGELFF. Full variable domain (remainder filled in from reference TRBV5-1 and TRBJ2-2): KAGVTQTPRYLIKTRGQQVTLSCSPISGHRSVSWYQQTPGQGLQFLFEYFSETQRNKGNFPGRFSGRQFSNSRSEMNVSTLELGDSALYLCASSRREAAGELFFGEGSRLTVL.

CDR3 DNA: TGCAGCGTTGAAGGGGGACCCGGGGAGACCCAGTACTTC. As protein: CSVEGGPGETQYF. J is TRBJ2-5 and V is TRBV29-1; D possibly matches TRBD1 or TRBD2 (5 bases each). Trimming took off 1 base at V and 5 bases at J, with 11 bases between the two ends. The CDR3 has 13 residues. Germline-derived CDR1 and CDR2 are SQVTM and ANQGSEA.

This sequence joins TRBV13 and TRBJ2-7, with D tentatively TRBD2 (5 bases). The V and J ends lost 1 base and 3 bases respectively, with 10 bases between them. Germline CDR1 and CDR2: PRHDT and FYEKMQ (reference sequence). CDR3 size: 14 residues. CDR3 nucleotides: TGTGCCAGCAGCTTAGAAGGTCGGGACTACGAGCAGTACTTC. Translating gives CASSLEGRDYEQYF.

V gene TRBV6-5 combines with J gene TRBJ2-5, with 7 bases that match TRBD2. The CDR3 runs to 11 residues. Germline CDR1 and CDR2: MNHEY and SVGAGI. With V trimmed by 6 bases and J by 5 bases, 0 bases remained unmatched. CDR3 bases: TGTGCCAGCAGACTAGCGGAGACCCAGTACTTC. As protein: CASRLAETQYF.

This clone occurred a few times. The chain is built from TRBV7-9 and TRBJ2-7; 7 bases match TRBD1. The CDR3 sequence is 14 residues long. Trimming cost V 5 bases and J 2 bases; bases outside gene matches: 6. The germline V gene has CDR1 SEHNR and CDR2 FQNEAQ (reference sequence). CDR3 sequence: CASSPGQVTYEQYF. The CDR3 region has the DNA TGTGCCAGCAGCCCAGGACAGGTCACCTACGAGCAGTACTTC.

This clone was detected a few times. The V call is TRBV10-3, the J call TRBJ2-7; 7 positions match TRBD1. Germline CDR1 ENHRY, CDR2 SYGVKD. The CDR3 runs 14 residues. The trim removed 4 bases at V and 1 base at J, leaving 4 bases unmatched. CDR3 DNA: TGTGCCATCAGTGGTGACAGGGATTCCTACGAGCAGTACTTC. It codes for CAISGDRDSYEQYF.

The CDR3 reads CASSTGLDTDTQYF. In DNA, the CDR3 is TGTGCCAGCAGCACGGGACTAGACACAGATACGCAGTATTTT. The chain is built from TRBV7-8 and TRBJ2-3; 8 bases match TRBD2. V shed 5 bases, J shed 2 bases, and the junction held 3 bases outside the gene matches. The CDR3 runs to 14 residues. Germline CDR1 is SGHVS and CDR2 is FQNEAQ.

CDR3 loop: CASSQVAYEQYF. In nucleotides, the CDR3 is TGTGCCAGCAGCCAAGTAGCCTACGAGCAGTACTTC. The chain has TRBV4-2 and TRBJ2-7; D is unclear. V lost 1 base and J lost 2, with 3 bases in between. Germline V CDR1 and CDR2: LGHNA, YNFKEQ. The CDR3 is made up of 12 amino acids.

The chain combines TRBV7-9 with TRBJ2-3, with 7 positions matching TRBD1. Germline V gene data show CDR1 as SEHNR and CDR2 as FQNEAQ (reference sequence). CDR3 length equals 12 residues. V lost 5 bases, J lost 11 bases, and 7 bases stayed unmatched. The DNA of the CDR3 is TGTGCCAGCAGCCGACAGGGACGGTGGCAGTATTTT. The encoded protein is CASSRQGRWQYF. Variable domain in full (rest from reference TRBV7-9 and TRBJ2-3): DTGVSQNPRHKITKRGQNVTFRCDPISEHNRLYWYRQTLGQGPEFLTYFQNEAQLEKSRLLSDRFSAERPKGSFSTLEIQRTEQGDSAMYLCASSRQGRWQYFGPGTRLTVL.

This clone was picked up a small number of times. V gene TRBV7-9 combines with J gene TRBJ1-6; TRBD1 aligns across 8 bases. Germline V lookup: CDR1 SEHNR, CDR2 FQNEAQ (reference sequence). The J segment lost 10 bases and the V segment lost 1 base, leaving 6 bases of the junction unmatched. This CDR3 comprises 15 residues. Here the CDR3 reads CASSLGTGFDSPLHF. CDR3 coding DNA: TGTGCCAGCAGCTTAGGGACAGGGTTTGACTCACCCCTCCACTTT.